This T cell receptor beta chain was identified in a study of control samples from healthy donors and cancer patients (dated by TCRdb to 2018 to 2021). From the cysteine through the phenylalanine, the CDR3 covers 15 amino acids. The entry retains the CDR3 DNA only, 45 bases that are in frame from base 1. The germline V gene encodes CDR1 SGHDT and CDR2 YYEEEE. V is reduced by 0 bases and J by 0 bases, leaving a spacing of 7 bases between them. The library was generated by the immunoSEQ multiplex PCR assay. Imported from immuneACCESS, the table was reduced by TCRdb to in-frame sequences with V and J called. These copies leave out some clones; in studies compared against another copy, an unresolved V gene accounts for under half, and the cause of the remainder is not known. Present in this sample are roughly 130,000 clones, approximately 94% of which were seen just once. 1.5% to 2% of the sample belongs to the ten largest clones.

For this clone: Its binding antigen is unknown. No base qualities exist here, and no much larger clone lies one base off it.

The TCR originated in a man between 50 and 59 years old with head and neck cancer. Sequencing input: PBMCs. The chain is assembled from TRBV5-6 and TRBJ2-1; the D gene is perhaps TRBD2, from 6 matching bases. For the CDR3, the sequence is CASSLGGASYNEQFF. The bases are TGTGCCAGCAGCTTGGGCGGGGCCTCCTACAATGAGCAGTTCTTC.